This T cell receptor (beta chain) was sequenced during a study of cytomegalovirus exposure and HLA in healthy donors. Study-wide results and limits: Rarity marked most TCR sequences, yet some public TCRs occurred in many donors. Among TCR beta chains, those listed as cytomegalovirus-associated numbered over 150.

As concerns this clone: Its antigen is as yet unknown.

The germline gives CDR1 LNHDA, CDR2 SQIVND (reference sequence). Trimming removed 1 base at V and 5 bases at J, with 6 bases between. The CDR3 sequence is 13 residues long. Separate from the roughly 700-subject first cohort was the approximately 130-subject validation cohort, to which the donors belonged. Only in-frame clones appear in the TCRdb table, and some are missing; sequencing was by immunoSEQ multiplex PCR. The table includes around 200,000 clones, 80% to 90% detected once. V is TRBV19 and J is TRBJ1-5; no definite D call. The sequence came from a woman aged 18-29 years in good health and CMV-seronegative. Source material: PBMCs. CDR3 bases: TGTGCCAGTAGTATAGGGCTCTATCAGCCCCAGCATTTT. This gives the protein CASSIGLYQPQHF.